This T cell receptor beta chain was profiled in a study of T-cell memory formation after mild COVID-19. Turning to the study itself: TCR clusters mostly belonged to single donors. Overall study results and limits: Contracting clones from day 15 to 85 had balanced CD4/CD8; later expanders favoured CD4+. Contracting CD4+ clones sat mainly in CM and EM; CD8+ in EMRA.

TCRalpha and TCRbeta libraries used 5'RACE with constant-segment primers and UMIs. TCRdb ran MiXCR on the 5' RACE reads and lists one entry per CDR3 protein. This sample carries approximately 290,000 distinct CDR3 sequences, approximately 19% of them seen once, and the ten largest clones take roughly 20%. This clonotype showed up just a few times. The antigen is unknown. CDR1 SGHTA and CDR2 FQGNSA come from the germline V gene. V lost 1 base, J lost 8 bases, and 14 bases lay in between. The CDR3 totals 14 residues. This receptor was taken from a man between 18 and 29 years old who had mild COVID-19 (a few samples of this study predate the infection). Cell type and time point are not known. Sequenced input: PBMCs or a T cell subset sorted from them (not recorded which). The V and J genes are TRBV7-2 and TRBJ1-2, with D maybe TRBD1 (5 bases). The CDR3 coding sequence is TGTGCCAGCAGCTTAGTGGGGCAGGGTGACGGCTACACCTTC. Translated, it gives CASSLVGQGDGYTF.